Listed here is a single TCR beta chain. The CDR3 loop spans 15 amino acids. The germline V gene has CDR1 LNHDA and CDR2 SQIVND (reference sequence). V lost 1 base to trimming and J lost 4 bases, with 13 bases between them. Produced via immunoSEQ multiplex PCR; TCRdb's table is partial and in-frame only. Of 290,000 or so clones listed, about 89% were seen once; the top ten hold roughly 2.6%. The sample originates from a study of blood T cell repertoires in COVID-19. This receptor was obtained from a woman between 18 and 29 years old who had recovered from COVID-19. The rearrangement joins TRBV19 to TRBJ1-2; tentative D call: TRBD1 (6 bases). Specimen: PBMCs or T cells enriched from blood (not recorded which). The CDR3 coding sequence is TGTGCCAGTAGTATAGGGGTTTGGGACATCTATGGCTACACCTTC. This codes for CASSIGVWDIYGYTF.